What follows are 16 T cell receptor beta chains derived from one specimen sequenced in a study of blood T cell repertoires in COVID-19. Some clones are missing from TCRdb's copy, which holds only in-frame ones; the method was immunoSEQ multiplex PCR. Of around 250,000 clones listed, about 82% were seen once; the top ten hold 10% to 15%. Material: peripheral blood. The origin of the receptors is a man older than 75 with acute or convalescent COVID-19.

This chain uses TRBV2 with TRBJ1-1, with no clear D. CDR3 length: 13 residues. Germline loops: CDR1 SNHLY, CDR2 FYNNEI. The V end was cut by 10 bases, the J end by 5 bases, with 17 bases between. As DNA, the CDR3 is TGTGCCACCCTGGGAGGAGGGTTAACTGAAGCTTTCTTT. Protein sequence: CATLGGGLTEAFF.

The chain recombines TRBV15 with TRBJ1-1; D perhaps matches TRBD1 (6 bases). Trimming removed 6 bases at V and 0 bases at J, with 14 bases between. The CDR3 has 15 residues. Looked up from germline, CDR1 is LNHNV and CDR2 is YYDKDF (reference sequence). The DNA of the CDR3 is TGTGCCACCAGGGACAGCCTCTCCATGAACACTGAAGCTTTCTTT. Translated: CATRDSLSMNTEAFF.

The chain uses TRBV27 and TRBJ1-6; D is uncertain. Germline assignment: CDR1 MNHEY and CDR2 SMNVEV (reference sequence). The CDR3 consists of 19 residues. V was cut by 1 base and J by 0 bases, with 16 bases left in between. CDR3 in DNA: TGTGCCAGCAGTTTATATCCCCTCGGCGGCTTCTCCTATAATTCACCCCTCCACTTT. As protein: CASSLYPLGGFSYNSPLHF.

The chain employs TRBV4-1 and TRBJ2-7, with 7 bases fitting TRBD2. After removal of 1 base from V and 2 bases from J, the junction contained 5 bases not matched to a gene. This CDR3 has 15 amino acids. Germline V gives CDR1 MGHRA, CDR2 YSYEKL. The DNA of the CDR3 is TGCGCCAGCAGCCAAGTCCTAGCGGCTACCTACGAGCAGTACTTC. This encodes CASSQVLAATYEQYF.

The gene calls are TRBV18 and TRBJ1-2; 11 nucleotides align to TRBD1. The CDR3 extends over 14 amino acids. The J segment lost 3 bases and the V segment lost 3 bases, leaving 0 bases of the junction unmatched. Germline lookup yields CDR1 KGHSH and CDR2 LQKENI. The CDR3 DNA reads as TGTGCCAGCTCACCGGGACAGGGGGACTATGGCTACACCTTC. Its translation is CASSPGQGDYGYTF.

V is TRBV6-5 and J is TRBJ1-2; D perhaps matches TRBD1 (5 bases). V was clipped by 5 bases and J by 9 bases, with 19 bases between them. This CDR3 is 14 amino acids long. Germline V CDR1 and CDR2: MNHEY, SVGAGI. Here the CDR3 reads CASSPLGQFASYTF. The DNA of the CDR3 is TGTGCCAGCAGTCCTTTGGGGCAGTTCGCAAGCTACACCTTC.

The chain is built from TRBV7-8 and TRBJ1-5, with D unresolved. V was cut by 0 bases and J by 4 bases, with 13 bases left in between. This CDR3 has 16 amino acids. Germline V gives CDR1 SGHVS, CDR2 FQNEAQ. Here the CDR3 reads CASSLAPGIRNQPQHF. The CDR3, as DNA: TGTGCCAGCAGCTTAGCGCCGGGGATTCGGAATCAGCCCCAGCATTTT.

This CDR3 reads CASSPTGRRSYEQYF. The CDR3, as DNA: TGTGCCAGCAGCCCTACAGGGCGTCGTTCCTACGAGCAGTACTTC. The chain carries TRBV9 and TRBJ2-7; a possible D gene is TRBD1 (6 bases). Germline CDR1 is SGDLS and CDR2 is YYNGEE. The CDR3 runs 15 residues. Trimming removed 4 bases at V and 1 base at J, with 15 bases between.

This chain joins TRBV28 and TRBJ1-1, with D possibly being TRBD1 (6 bases). CDR1 and CDR2 from the germline V gene are MDHEN and SYDVKM. This CDR3 is 17 amino acids long. Trimming removed 3 bases from V and 5 bases from J, with 22 bases in between. CDR3 region: CASSFGTTQTGGTEAFF. For the CDR3, the DNA is TGTGCCAGCAGTTTTGGGACAACACAAACCGGCGGGACTGAAGCTTTCTTT.

In this sample, this clone turned up many times. This sequence joins TRBV28 and TRBJ2-7; D perhaps matches TRBD2 (5 bases). CDR3 length: 14 residues. The V end was cut by 1 base, the J end by 4 bases, with 11 bases between. From germline, CDR1 is MDHEN and CDR2 SYDVKM. Here the CDR3 reads CASSLSDYQYEQYF. CDR3 DNA: TGTGCCAGCAGTTTATCTGACTACCAATACGAGCAGTACTTC.

The rearrangement links TRBV3-1 (or the pseudogene TRBV3-2) to TRBJ1-6; TRBD1 matches 9 bases. This CDR3 comprises 14 residues. V shed 4 bases, J shed 7 bases, and the junction held 2 bases outside the gene matches. From germline, CDR1 is LGHDT and CDR2 YNNKEL (reference sequence). The CDR3 DNA follows: TGTGCCAGCAGCCGGGGGACAGGGAATTCACCCCTCCACTTT. Translation gives CASSRGTGNSPLHF.

This rearrangement joins TRBV15 to TRBJ2-2; tentatively, D is TRBD2 (6 bases). V was pared by 4 bases and J by 3 bases, with 18 bases between. The CDR3 consists of 17 residues. Germline V gives CDR1 LNHNV, CDR2 YYDKDF (reference sequence). CDR3 DNA sequence: TGTGCCACCAGCACCCCTTCCGGGACTCCGCACACCGGGGAGCTGTTTTTT. This encodes CATSTPSGTPHTGELFF.

V gene TRBV19 combines with J gene TRBJ1-5; unclear D gene. CDR1 is LNHDA, CDR2 SQIVND, per germline (reference sequence). Trimming shortened V by 3 bases and J by 3 bases, and 9 bases separated the two germline ends. The CDR3 length is 14 residues. This CDR3 is CASSISHNNQPQHF. DNA for the CDR3: TGTGCCAGTAGTATCAGTCATAACAATCAGCCCCAGCATTTT.

The chain has TRBV28 and TRBJ2-7, with TRBD1 matching over 8 bases. Germline V gene data show CDR1 as MDHEN and CDR2 as SYDVKM. The CDR3 covers 15 residues. V shed 8 bases, J shed 4 bases, and the junction held 13 bases outside the gene matches. DNA of the CDR3: TGTGCCAGCGAGGCAGGGGGCTTTCCAACTTACGAGCAGTACTTC. It codes for CASEAGGFPTYEQYF.

The V gene is TRBV2, the J gene TRBJ2-3, with a tentative D call TRBD2 (5 bases). CDR3 size: 17 residues. Germline loops: CDR1 SNHLY, CDR2 FYNNEI. V was clipped by 5 bases and J by 2 bases, with 20 bases between them. CDR3 in DNA: TGTGCCAGCAGTCCCCTCCTTGGAGGACGGTCCACAGATACGCAGTATTTT. As protein: CASSPLLGGRSTDTQYF.

The rearrangement joins TRBV6-2 or TRBV6-3 to TRBJ2-7, with D possibly TRBD2 on 6 matching bases. Germline CDR1 and CDR2: MNHEY and SVGEGT. This CDR3 comprises 14 residues. Trimming shortened V by 6 bases and J by 6 bases, and 18 bases separated the two germline ends. Written as DNA, the CDR3 is TGTGCCAGCAGGCCTCCGGGAGTGTCCCTCGAGCAGTACTTC. Its translation is CASRPPGVSLEQYF.